This T cell receptor beta chain was sequenced in a study of blood T cells in healthy people across ages. Germline V gene sequence: CDR1 MGHRA, CDR2 YSYEKL. Trimming took 1 base from V and 11 from J; bases not matched to a gene: 12. This CDR3 comprises 16 residues. It was with a sample-barcoded 5' primer and a J-beta primer mix that a second PCR of roughly 7 to 12 cycles was run. TCRdb analysed the 5' RACE reads with MiXCR anew, one entry per CDR3 protein. The profile shows more than 1,400,000 distinct CDR3 sequences, roughly 40% of them singletons. This chain links TRBV4-1 with TRBJ2-5; 11 bases fit TRBD2. The receptor comes from a woman aged 18-35 years in good health. Material for sequencing was blood. CDR3 loop: CASSQALAGGPNEQYF. CDR3 nucleotide sequence: TGCGCCAGCAGCCAAGCCCTAGCGGGGGGCCCCAATGAGCAGTACTTC.